This note documents a single T cell receptor (beta chain) sequence. These data belong to a study of blood T cell repertoires in COVID-19. Trimming removed 4 bases from V and 5 bases from J, with 21 bases in between. This CDR3 has 16 residues. Germline values: CDR1 SGHNT, CDR2 YYREEE (reference sequence). The assay was immunoSEQ multiplex PCR, and TCRdb's table has in-frame clones only and misses some. The sample lists 140,000 or so clones; more than 75% were seen once. The source is a man in his 60s with acute or convalescent COVID-19. The chain employs TRBV5-4 and TRBJ1-1; tentative D call: TRBD1 (6 bases). The specimen was peripheral blood. The CDR3 nucleotides read TGTGCCAGCAGCCCAAGTGCTAGGGGGTGGAGTACTGAAGCTTTCTTT. This sequence encodes CASSPSARGWSTEAFF.